Presented here are 29 T cell receptor beta chains from one specimen sequenced in a study of T cells expressing NK-cell markers. TCRdb reworked the 5' RACE reads into one entry per CDR3 protein, no DNA. In all, the sample yields hundreds of thousands of distinct CDR3 sequences. Sample: blood T cells: a sorted CD56 or NKG2C T cell subset, CD4+ or CD8+ T cells, or bulk PBMC T cells (not recorded which). These receptors were taken from a man aged 18 to 69 in good health.

The chain employs TRBV30 and TRBJ2-3. This CDR3 spans 11 amino acids. CDR1 is GTSNPN and CDR2 is SVGIG in the germline V gene (reference sequence). CDR3 amino acids: CAWLVSSQQYF. Using reference TRBV30 and TRBJ2-3 for the parts outside the CDR3, the full variable domain is SQTIHQWPATLVQPVGSPLSLECTVEGTSNPNLYWYRQAAGRGLQLLFYSVGIGQISSEVPQNLSASRPQDRQFILSSKKLLLSDSGFYLCAWLVSSQQYFGPGTRLTVL.

V and J are TRBV5-1 and TRBJ2-1; TCRdb proposes TRBD1, but this gene call is untestable without DNA. Germline CDR1 reads SGHRS; CDR2 reads YFSETQ. This CDR3 spans 15 amino acids. CDR3 loop: CASSPDRGVRNEQFF.

The chain couples TRBV7-9 to TRBJ2-2; TCRdb returns TRBD1, unconfirmable since there is no DNA. CDR1 and CDR2 from the germline V gene are SEHNR and FQNEAQ (reference sequence). This CDR3 contains 14 residues. CDR3 amino acids: CASRTERGLMELFF. Variable domain in full (rest from reference TRBV7-9 and TRBJ2-2): DTGVSQNPRHKITKRGQNVTFRCDPISEHNRLYWYRQTLGQGPEFLTYFQNEAQLEKSRLLSDRFSAERPKGSFSTLEIQRTEQGDSAMYLCASRTERGLMELFFGEGSRLTVL.

The chain couples TRBV5-8 to TRBJ2-5; TCRdb returns TRBD2, unconfirmable since there is no DNA. From germline, CDR1 is SGHTS and CDR2 YDEGEE. The CDR3 spans 17 residues. The CDR3 here is CATLGWGLALGMETQYF.

The chain combines TRBV12-3 or TRBV12-4 with TRBJ1-2; the TCRdb call, TRBD1, lacks DNA for checking. The CDR3 runs to 13 residues. The CDR3 loop is CATGGGGDYGYTF.

The chain recombines TRBV24-1 with TRBJ1-6; as DNA is missing, the TRBD1 call by TCRdb cannot be tested. The CDR3 has 15 amino acids. Looked up from germline, CDR1 is KGHDR and CDR2 is SFDVKD. The chain's CDR3 is CATSDSGQINSPLHF.

The chain couples TRBV10-3 to TRBJ1-4; the TCRdb D gene call, TRBD1, has no DNA to confirm it. The length of the CDR3 is 13 residues. CDR1 and CDR2 (germline): ENHRY, SYGVKD. The CDR3 is CAISGGTGNKLFF.

The V and J genes are TRBV10-3 and TRBJ2-7; there is no DNA to check the TCRdb D call of TRBD2. Per germline, CDR1 ENHRY and CDR2 SYGVKD. The CDR3 is 15 amino acids. CDR3 protein: CATDNSGGLSYEQYF.

V and J are TRBV6-1 and TRBJ1-4; as DNA is missing, the TRBD1 call by TCRdb cannot be tested. There are 14 residues in the CDR3. Germline assignment: CDR1 MNHNS and CDR2 SASEGT. The CDR3 reads CASSAQGRDEKLFF.

The chain recombines TRBV27 with TRBJ2-3; the TCRdb call, TRBD1, lacks DNA for checking. CDR3 length equals 14 residues. CDR1 is MNHEY, CDR2 SMNVEV, per germline (reference sequence). The CDR3 sequence: CASSWDGDDQTQYF.

This chain connects TRBV5-5 to TRBJ1-1. The CDR3 runs 14 residues. Germline values: CDR1 SGHKS, CDR2 YYEKEE (reference sequence). CDR3 in amino acids: CASSLLLDITEAFF.

This chain uses TRBV28 with TRBJ2-5; without DNA, the TCRdb call of TRBD1 cannot be checked. Germline V CDR1 and CDR2: MDHEN, SYDVKM. The CDR3 has 14 amino acids. The CDR3: CASHSIRGKETQYF.

The rearrangement links TRBV5-1 to TRBJ2-1; TCRdb indicates TRBD1, and absent DNA this call remains unverified. The CDR3 runs 17 residues. Germline V gene data show CDR1 as SGHRS and CDR2 as YFSETQ. This CDR3 reads CASSRNVASGGGNEQFF. The variable domain in full, with the rest retrieved from reference TRBV5-1 and TRBJ2-1, is KAGVTQTPRYLIKTRGQQVTLSCSPISGHRSVSWYQQTPGQGLQFLFEYFSETQRNKGNFPGRFSGRQFSNSRSEMNVSTLELGDSALYLCASSRNVASGGGNEQFFGPGTRLTVL.

V gene TRBV3-1 combines with J gene TRBJ2-2; as DNA is missing, the TRBD1 call by TCRdb cannot be tested. Looked up from germline, CDR1 is LGHDT and CDR2 is YNNKEL (reference sequence). There are 19 residues in the CDR3. Here the CDR3 reads CASSRYLSLGQKNTGELFF.

The chain employs TRBV7-7 and TRBJ2-1; without DNA, the TCRdb call of TRBD1 cannot be checked. The germline V gene has CDR1 SSHAT and CDR2 FNYEAQ (reference sequence). The CDR3 is made up of 15 amino acids. The CDR3 loop is CASSAGDSSYNEQFF. The full variable domain, rest sourced from reference TRBV7-7 and TRBJ2-1, is GAGVSQSPRYKVTKRGQDVTLRCDPISSHATLYWYQQALGQGPEFLTYFNYEAQPDKSGLPSDRFSAERPEGSISTLTIQRTEQRDSAMYRCASSAGDSSYNEQFFGPGTRLTVL.

The genes are TRBV21-1 and TRBJ2-7; no DNA is available, so the TRBD1 call from TCRdb remains unchecked. TRBV21-1 is noted as a pseudogene. The CDR3 covers 15 residues. The CDR3 protein is CASSGLRSGRDEQYF.

V gene TRBV11-2 combines with J gene TRBJ2-7; TCRdb designates TRBD1, a call that cannot be tested without DNA. The germline V gene encodes CDR1 SGHAT and CDR2 FQNNGV. The CDR3 extends over 13 amino acids. The CDR3 here is CASTRDRSYEQYF. The entire variable domain, with the rest obtained from reference TRBV11-2 and TRBJ2-7, is as follows: EAGVAQSPRYKIIEKRQSVAFWCNPISGHATLYWYQQILGQGPKLLIQFQNNGVVDDSQLPKDRFSAERLKGVDSTLKIQPAKLEDSAVYLCASTRDRSYEQYFGPGTRLTVT.

The chain is built from TRBV7-9 and TRBJ2-3; TCRdb's D call, TRBD1, is unchecked because there is no DNA. From germline, CDR1 is SEHNR and CDR2 FQNEAQ (reference sequence). The CDR3 spans 14 residues. This chain's CDR3 is CASSTSGTTDTQYF.

The chain combines TRBV24-1 with TRBJ2-4; TCRdb returns TRBD2, unconfirmable since there is no DNA. The CDR3 consists of 17 residues. Germline V gene sequence: CDR1 KGHDR, CDR2 SFDVKD. CDR3 loop: CATSSQEVARKKNIQYF.

This chain connects TRBV6-2 or TRBV6-3 to TRBJ1-1; TCRdb calls TRBD1, which cannot be checked without DNA. This CDR3 contains 13 residues. Germline V CDR1 and CDR2: MNHEY, SVGEGT. The CDR3 here is CASSYTVPGEAFF.

The chain has TRBV5-1 and TRBJ1-4; the D call of TRBD1 rests on TCRdb alone, since no DNA is present to check it. This CDR3 is built from 15 residues. Looked up from germline, CDR1 is SGHRS and CDR2 is YFSETQ. CDR3 loop: CASSGTGTRNEKLFF.

This rearrangement joins TRBV27 to TRBJ2-7; no DNA is available, so the TRBD1 call from TCRdb remains unchecked. The V gene's germline CDR1 is MNHEY and CDR2 SMNVEV (reference sequence). There are 15 residues in the CDR3. CDR3 loop: CASRGIQGSSYEQYF.

The V gene is TRBV20-1, the J gene TRBJ1-1; the TCRdb call, TRBD1, lacks DNA for checking. Germline V gives CDR1 DFQATT, CDR2 SNEGSKA (reference sequence). The CDR3 runs to 12 residues. The CDR3 loop is CSPGQMNTEAFF.

V usage is TRBV24-1 and J usage is TRBJ1-2. Germline V CDR1 and CDR2: KGHDR, SFDVKD. The CDR3 covers 14 residues. CDR3 sequence reads: CATSDARGTYGYTF.

This chain links TRBV5-1 with TRBJ2-5; checking the TCRdb D call of TRBD2 is not possible without DNA. From germline, CDR1 is SGHRS and CDR2 YFSETQ. The CDR3 covers 16 residues. The CDR3 spells CASSLGIAGAQETQYF.

The CDR3 sequence: CASSLPGGSSDTQYF. V gene TRBV7-9 combines with J gene TRBJ2-3; no DNA is available, so the TRBD1 call from TCRdb remains unchecked. The CDR3 extends over 15 amino acids. Germline V lookup: CDR1 SEHNR, CDR2 FQNEAQ (reference sequence).

The chain uses TRBV20-1 and TRBJ1-2. The CDR3 length is 14 residues. Germline assignment: CDR1 DFQATT and CDR2 SNEGSKA (reference sequence). CDR3 region: CSAPTGTPVGGYTF.

The rearrangement uses TRBV12-3 or TRBV12-4 and TRBJ1-6; there is no DNA to check the TCRdb D call of TRBD1. The CDR3 covers 15 residues. CDR3 sequence: CASSLSRQPNSPLHF.

This chain joins TRBV11-2 and TRBJ2-1; TCRdb's D gene call, TRBD2, goes unchecked for lack of DNA. CDR1 is SGHAT, CDR2 FQNNGV, per germline. The CDR3 consists of 15 residues. The CDR3 region is CASSLRRGGAWEQFF.